The clone carrying this T cell receptor beta chain showed up just a few times. 60 Vbeta and 13 Jbeta primers were used in PCR. Clones were sequenced by immunoSEQ multiplex PCR, and TCRdb holds only the in-frame ones, with some missing. The sample has around 140,000 clones, roughly four fifths seen once. Germline V gene data show CDR1 as MNHNS and CDR2 as SASEGT. Trimming took off 3 bases at V and 4 bases at J, with 12 bases between the two ends. This CDR3 has 14 residues. The data were taken from a study of cytomegalovirus exposure and HLA in healthy donors. V usage is TRBV6-1 and J usage is TRBJ1-1; a weak D match, TRBD1 (5 bases). The TCR comes from a young man in good health and CMV-seronegative. Sequences were obtained from PBMCs. As DNA, the CDR3 is TGTGCCAGCAGTGAGCCAGGGTGGGGCACTGAAGCTTTCTTT. Protein sequence: CASSEPGWGTEAFF.